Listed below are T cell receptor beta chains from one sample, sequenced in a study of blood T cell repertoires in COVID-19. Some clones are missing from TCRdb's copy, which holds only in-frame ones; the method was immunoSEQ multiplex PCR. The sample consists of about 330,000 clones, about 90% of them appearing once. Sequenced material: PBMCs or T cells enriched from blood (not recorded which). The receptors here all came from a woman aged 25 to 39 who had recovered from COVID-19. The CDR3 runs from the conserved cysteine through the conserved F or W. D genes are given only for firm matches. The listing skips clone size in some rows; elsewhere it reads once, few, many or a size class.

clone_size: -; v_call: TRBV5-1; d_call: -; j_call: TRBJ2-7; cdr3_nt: TGCGCCAGCAGCTTGGGATACGGTGGAGCCTACGGGGAGCAGTACTTC; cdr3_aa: CASSLGYGGAYGEQYF
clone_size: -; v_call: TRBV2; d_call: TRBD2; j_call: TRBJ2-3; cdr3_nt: TGTGCCAGCAGTGAATCGCGGGGGGGCGGGAATACGCAGTATTTT; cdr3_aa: CASSESRGGGNTQYF
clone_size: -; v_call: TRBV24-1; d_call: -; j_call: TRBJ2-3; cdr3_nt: TGTGCCACCAGTACCGGGATATACACAGATACGCAGTATTTT; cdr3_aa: CATSTGIYTDTQYF
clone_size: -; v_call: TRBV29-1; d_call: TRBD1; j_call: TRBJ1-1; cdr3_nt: TGCAGCGTCTCGACCTTACCGACAGGGAAGGGGTTTGCTTTCTTT; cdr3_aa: CSVSTLPTGKGFAFF
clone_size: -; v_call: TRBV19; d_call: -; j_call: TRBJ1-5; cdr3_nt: TGTGCCAGTAGTAATTGGCAGAGGGTCCCCAATCAGCCCCAGCATTTT; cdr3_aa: CASSNWQRVPNQPQHF
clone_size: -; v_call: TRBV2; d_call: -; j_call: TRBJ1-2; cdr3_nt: TGTGCCAGCCGAGGCAACAAGAACTATGGCTACACCTTC; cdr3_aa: CASRGNKNYGYTF
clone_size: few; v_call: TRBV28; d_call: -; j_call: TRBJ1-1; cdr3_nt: TGTGCCAGCACAATACGGGGGAGGTGGAACACTGAAGCTTTCTTT; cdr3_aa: CASTIRGRWNTEAFF
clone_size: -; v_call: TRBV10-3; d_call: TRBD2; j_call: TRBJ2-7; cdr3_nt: TGTGCCATCAGCAGACCGGGACTAGCGGGGGTTTCTCCCTACGAGCAGTACTTC; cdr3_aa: CAISRPGLAGVSPYEQYF
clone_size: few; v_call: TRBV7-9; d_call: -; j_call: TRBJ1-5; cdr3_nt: TGTGCCAGCAGCTTAGGGTCAGGTAATCAGCCCCAGCATTTT; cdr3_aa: CASSLGSGNQPQHF
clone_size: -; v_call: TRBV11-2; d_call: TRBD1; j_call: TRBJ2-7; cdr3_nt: TGTGCCAGCAGCTTATCCGGACAGGGAACCAACGAGCAGTACTTC; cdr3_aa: CASSLSGQGTNEQYF
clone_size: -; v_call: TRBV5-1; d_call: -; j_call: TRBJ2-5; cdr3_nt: TGCGCCAGCAGCGGTTGGTCGGCAGGGTTGGAGACCCAGTACTTC; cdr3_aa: CASSGWSAGLETQYF
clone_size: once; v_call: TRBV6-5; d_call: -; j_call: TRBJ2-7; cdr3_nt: TGTGCCAGCAGTTACTCCAGGGGAGAGCAGTACTTC; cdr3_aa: CASSYSRGEQYF
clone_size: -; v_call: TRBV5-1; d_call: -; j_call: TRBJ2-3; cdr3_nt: TGCGCCAGCAGCTTGAGTCTGGGCGGGGGCACAGATACGCAGTATTTT; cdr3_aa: CASSLSLGGGTDTQYF
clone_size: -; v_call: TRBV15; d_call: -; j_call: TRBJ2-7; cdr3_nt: TGTGCCACCAGCAGACCCCGGACAGATTCCTACGAGCAGTACTTC; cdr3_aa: CATSRPRTDSYEQYF
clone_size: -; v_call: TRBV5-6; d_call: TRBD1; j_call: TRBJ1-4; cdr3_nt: TGTGCCAGCAGCCCGAGAACGGGACAGGGGGATGAAAAACTGTTTTTT; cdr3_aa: CASSPRTGQGDEKLFF
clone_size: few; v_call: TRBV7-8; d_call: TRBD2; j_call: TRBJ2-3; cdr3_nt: TGTGCCAGCAGCTTAGCTGTTAGCGGGGGGTCAGATACGCAGTATTTT; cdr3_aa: CASSLAVSGGSDTQYF
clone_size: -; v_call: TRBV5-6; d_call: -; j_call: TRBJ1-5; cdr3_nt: TGTGCCAGCAGCTTAACGGGGGAGGTTCAGCCCCAGCATTTT; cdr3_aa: CASSLTGEVQPQHF
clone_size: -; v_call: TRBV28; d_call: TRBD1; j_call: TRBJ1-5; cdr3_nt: TGTGCCAGCAGCCCGACAGGGGATAGCAATCAGCCCCAGCATTTT; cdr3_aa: CASSPTGDSNQPQHF
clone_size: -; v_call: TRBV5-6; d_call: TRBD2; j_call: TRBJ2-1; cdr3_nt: TGTGCCAGCAGCTGGGGGGGTGAGCAGTTCTTC; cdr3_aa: CASSWGGEQFF
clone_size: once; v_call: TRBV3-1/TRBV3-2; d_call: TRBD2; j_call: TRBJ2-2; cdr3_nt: TGTGCCAGCAGTCGCTCTAGCGGGGGGGCCGGGACCGGGGAGCTGTTTTTT; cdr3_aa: CASSRSSGGAGTGELFF
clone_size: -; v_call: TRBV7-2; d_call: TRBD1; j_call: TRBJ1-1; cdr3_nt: TGTGCCAGCAGCTTTGTGGTTGGCGTGACAGGGCCCGCGGCTTTCTTT; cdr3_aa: CASSFVVGVTGPAAFF
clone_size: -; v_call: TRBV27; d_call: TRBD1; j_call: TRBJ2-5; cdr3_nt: TGTGCCAGCAGTTTAATGGGACAGGGTTCCGAGACCCAGTACTTC; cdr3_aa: CASSLMGQGSETQYF
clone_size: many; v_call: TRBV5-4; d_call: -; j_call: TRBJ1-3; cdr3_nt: TGTGCCAGCAGCTCGGACAGCGACTCTGGAAACACCATATATTTT; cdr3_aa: CASSSDSDSGNTIYF
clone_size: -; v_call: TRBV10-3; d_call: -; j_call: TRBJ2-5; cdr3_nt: TGTGCCGTGCGACGGGATGGAGAGACCCAGTACTTC; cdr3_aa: CAVRRDGETQYF
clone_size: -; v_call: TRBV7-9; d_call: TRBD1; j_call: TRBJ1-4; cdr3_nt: TGTGCCAGCAGCTTAATTCTTCCGGGACAGTGGAATGAAAAACTGTTTTTT; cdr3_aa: CASSLILPGQWNEKLFF
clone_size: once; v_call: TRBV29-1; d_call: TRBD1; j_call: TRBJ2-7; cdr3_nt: TGCAGCGTTGCTATGACCGTGGACAGGGGCGAGCAGTACTTC; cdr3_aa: CSVAMTVDRGEQYF
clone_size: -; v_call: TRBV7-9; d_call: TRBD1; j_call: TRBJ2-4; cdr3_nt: TGTGCCAGCAGCTTTGCCGGGACAGAAAACATTCAGTACTTC; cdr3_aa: CASSFAGTENIQYF
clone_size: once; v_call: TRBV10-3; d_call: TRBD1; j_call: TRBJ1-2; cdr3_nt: TGTGCCATCCATCTTCAGGGGGGCTATGGCTACACCTTC; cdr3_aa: CAIHLQGGYGYTF
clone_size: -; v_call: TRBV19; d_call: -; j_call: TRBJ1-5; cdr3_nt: TGTGCCAGTAGTATTCGGAATCAGCCCCAGCATTTT; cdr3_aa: CASSIRNQPQHF
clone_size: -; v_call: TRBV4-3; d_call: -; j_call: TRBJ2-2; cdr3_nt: TGCGCCAGCAGCCAAAAGACAGGAATTAACACCGGGGAGCTGTTTTTT; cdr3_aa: CASSQKTGINTGELFF
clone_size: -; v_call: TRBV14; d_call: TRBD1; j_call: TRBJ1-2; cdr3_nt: TGTGCCAGCAGCCAAGATAGGGGACAGACATATGGCTACACCTTC; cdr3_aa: CASSQDRGQTYGYTF
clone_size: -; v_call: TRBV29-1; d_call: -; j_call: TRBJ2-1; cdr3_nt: TGCAGCGTTGAAGATCGGGGGTTCGCGCAGTTCTTC; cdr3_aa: CSVEDRGFAQFF
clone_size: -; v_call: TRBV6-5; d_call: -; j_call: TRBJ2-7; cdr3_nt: TGTGCCAGCAGTTCCTCTCGAGGGGGCTACGAGCAGTACTTC; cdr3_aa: CASSSSRGGYEQYF
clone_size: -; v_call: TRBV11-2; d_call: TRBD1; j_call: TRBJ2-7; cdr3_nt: TGTGCCAGCAGCAGGGACAGGGGGATACGTTACGAGCAGTACTTC; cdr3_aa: CASSRDRGIRYEQYF
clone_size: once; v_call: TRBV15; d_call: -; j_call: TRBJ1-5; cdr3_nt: TGTGCCACCAGCAGAGATCTGGGGGGTACTAGCAATCAGCCCCAGCATTTT; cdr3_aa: CATSRDLGGTSNQPQHF
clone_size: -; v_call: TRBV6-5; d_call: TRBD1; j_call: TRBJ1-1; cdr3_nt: TGTGCCACCAGGACAGGGCGGTCCCTGAACACTGAAGCTTTCTTT; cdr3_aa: CATRTGRSLNTEAFF
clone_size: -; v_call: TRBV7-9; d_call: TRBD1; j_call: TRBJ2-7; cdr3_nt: TGTGCCAGCAGCCCACGGGACAGGGGATTGTGGTACGAGCAGTACTTC; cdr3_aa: CASSPRDRGLWYEQYF
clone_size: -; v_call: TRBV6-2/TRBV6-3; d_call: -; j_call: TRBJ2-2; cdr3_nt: TGTGCCAGCAACCCACGGGGATATGGCGGGGAGCTGTTTTTT; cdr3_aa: CASNPRGYGGELFF
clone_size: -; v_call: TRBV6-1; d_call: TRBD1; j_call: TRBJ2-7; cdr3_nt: TGTGCCAGCAGTGAAAGACAGGGGGGCCCCTACGAGCAGTACTTC; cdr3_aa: CASSERQGGPYEQYF
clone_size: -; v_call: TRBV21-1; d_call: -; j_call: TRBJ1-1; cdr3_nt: TGTGCCAGCTGCGACTCGAACACTGAAGCTTTCTTT; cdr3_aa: CASCDSNTEAFF
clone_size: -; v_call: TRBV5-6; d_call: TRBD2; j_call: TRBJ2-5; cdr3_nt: TGTGCCAGCAGCATCCGGACTAGCGGGGGGAGAGAGACCCAGTACTTC; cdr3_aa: CASSIRTSGGRETQYF
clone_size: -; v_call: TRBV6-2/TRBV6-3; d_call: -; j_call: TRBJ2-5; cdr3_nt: TGTGCCAGCAGTTACTCCAGTGGAGGAGAGACCCAGTACTTC; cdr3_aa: CASSYSSGGETQYF
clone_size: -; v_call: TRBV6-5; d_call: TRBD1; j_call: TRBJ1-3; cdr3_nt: TGTGCCACCGGTTTTAGGACAGGGAGAAACACCATATATTTT; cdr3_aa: CATGFRTGRNTIYF
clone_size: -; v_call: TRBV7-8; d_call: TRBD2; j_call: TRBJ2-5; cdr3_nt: TGTGCCAGCAGCCGAGAAGCGGGGGGGCCGCAGGAGACCCAGTACTTC; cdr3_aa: CASSREAGGPQETQYF
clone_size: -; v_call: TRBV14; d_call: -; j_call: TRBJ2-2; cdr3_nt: TGTGCCAGCAGCCAACGGAGTACCGGGGAGCTGTTTTTT; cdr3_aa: CASSQRSTGELFF
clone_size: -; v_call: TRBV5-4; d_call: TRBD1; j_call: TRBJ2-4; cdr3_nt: TGTGCCAGCAGCCCCAGTCGGACAGGGGAAAACATTCAGTACTTC; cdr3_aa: CASSPSRTGENIQYF
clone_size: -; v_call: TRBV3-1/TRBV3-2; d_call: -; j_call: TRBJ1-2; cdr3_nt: TGTGCCAGCAGCCAAGGACAGGTCTATGGCTACACCTTC; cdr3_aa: CASSQGQVYGYTF
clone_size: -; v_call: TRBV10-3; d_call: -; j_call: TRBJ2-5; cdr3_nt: TGTGCCATCAGTGAGTCCGGGGGGCCCTTCAAAGAGACCCAGTACTTC; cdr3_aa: CAISESGGPFKETQYF
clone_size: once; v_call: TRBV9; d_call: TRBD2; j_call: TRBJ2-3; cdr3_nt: TGTGCCAGCAGCGTCCATCCGGAGGGACTAGCGGGGGAGGATACGCAGTATTTT; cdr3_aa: CASSVHPEGLAGEDTQYF
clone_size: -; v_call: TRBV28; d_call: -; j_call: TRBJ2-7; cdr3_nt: TGTGCCAGCAGTTCCCACAGGGAGAACCCCTACGAGCAGTACTTC; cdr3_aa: CASSSHRENPYEQYF
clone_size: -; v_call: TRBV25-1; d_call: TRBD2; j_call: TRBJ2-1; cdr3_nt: TGTGCCAGCAGTCCCCGTCGCGGGGGGGCCGGCCGGGAGCAGTTCTTC; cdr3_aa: CASSPRRGGAGREQFF
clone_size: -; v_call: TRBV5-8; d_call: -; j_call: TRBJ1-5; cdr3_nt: TGTGCCAGCAGCTTGTTGCAGGGGAGTCAACAGCCCCAGCATTTT; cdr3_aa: CASSLLQGSQQPQHF
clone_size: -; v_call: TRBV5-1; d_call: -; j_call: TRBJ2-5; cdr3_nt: TGCGCCAGCAGCCTTACCGGACATTACTTAGAGACCCAGTACTTC; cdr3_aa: CASSLTGHYLETQYF
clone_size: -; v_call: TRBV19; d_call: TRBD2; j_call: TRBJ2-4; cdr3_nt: TGTGCCAGTAGTTTCACTAGCGGGGGTGTCGGCGCCAAAAACATTCAGTACTTC; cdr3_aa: CASSFTSGGVGAKNIQYF
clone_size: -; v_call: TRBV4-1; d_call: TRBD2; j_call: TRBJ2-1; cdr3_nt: TGCGCCAGCAGCCAGGAGATCGGGACTAGCGGGGGACACTCCTACAATGAGCAGTTCTTC; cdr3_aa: CASSQEIGTSGGHSYNEQFF